This T cell receptor (beta chain) is from a study of blood T cell repertoires in COVID-19. Study in general: The United States, Italy and Spain supplied acute and convalescent COVID-19 samples. The analysed material was cDNA or gDNA that came from T cells, B-cell-depleted T cells, or PBMCs.

CDR1 is MGHDK, CDR2 SYGVNS, per germline. V was shortened by 3 bases and J by 6 bases, with 11 bases between the two germline ends. This CDR3 is built from 13 residues. In the original processing: Reference gene primer amplification in the assay estimated nucleated cell counts. Profiling relied on immunoSEQ multiplex PCR, and the TCRdb table lists in-frame clones only, not all of them. For V, J and clone size, that table is used; D and trimming come from the DNA. Here the sample spans approximately 22,000 clones, about 90% being singletons. The sequenced sample consisted of peripheral blood. The TCR was taken from a woman in her 70s with active COVID-19. This sequence joins TRBV25-1 and TRBJ1-2; tentative D call: TRBD1 (5 bases). The CDR3 bases are TGTGCCAGCAGTGACGGGGGATGGAATGGCTACACCTTC. Translating gives CASSDGGWNGYTF.